The entry that follows covers one T cell receptor beta chain sequence. The data stem from a study of radiotherapy plus CTLA-4 blockade in lung cancer. Overall study context: Of the patients, 18% showed objective responses and roughly 31% attained disease control.

The protocol was immunoSEQ multiplex PCR, while the TCRdb copy is restricted to in-frame clones and leaves out a portion. The sample yields tens of thousands of clones, about three quarters seen once. The sample was peripheral blood, taken from a patient treated with radiotherapy plus ipilimumab. The sequence came from a human donor with non-small cell lung cancer whose response to radiotherapy plus ipilimumab could not be evaluated.

In nucleotides, the CDR3 is TGTGCCAGCAGCTTAGCGGGGGCAGGGGTAGAGACCCAGTACTTC. As protein: CASSLAGAGVETQYF. The chain employs TRBV7-9 and TRBJ2-5; perhaps TRBD1 as D (6 bases). This CDR3 region has 15 residues. The germline V and J ends were trimmed by 0 bases and 4 bases, with 12 bases remaining between them. In germline, CDR1 is SEHNR, CDR2 FQNEAQ (reference sequence).